The sequence of this TCR beta chain was determined in a study of T cells in Graves' hyperthyroidism and ophthalmopathy. General study findings and limits: The blood repertoire included most of the expanded thyroid clonotypes above 0.001.

Amplified TCR beta CDR3 regions derived from RNA transcripts. HTBI primers were employed in a first-round RT-PCR of the TCR CDR3. TCRdb itself ran the multiplex PCR reads through MiXCR, one entry per CDR3 protein. Seen here are approximately 400,000 distinct CDR3 sequences, more than 12% observed once, and the top ten hold 28%. This clonotype occurred a few times. Its target is not known. Enrolled ophthalmopathy patients presented with a Clinical Activity Score of at least 3, a NOSPECS grade of at least 4, and disease duration under 3 months. Diagnostic assessment was based on clinical symptoms, serum thyroxine and TRAb, thyroid ultrasound and orbital computed tomography. This CDR3 region has 13 residues. V lost 2 bases to trimming and J lost 2 bases, with 7 bases between them. In germline, CDR1 is SGHRS, CDR2 YFSETQ.

The V call is TRBV5-1, the J call TRBJ1-2, with D uncertain. The sample comprised blood. The sequence came from a man between 50 and 59 years old with Graves' ophthalmopathy. CDR3 DNA sequence: TGCGCCAGCAGCTTTACAGTGAACTATGGCTACACCTTC. Translation gives CASSFTVNYGYTF.